The following is a T cell receptor (beta chain) sequence with its context. With V trimmed by 3 bases and J by 4 bases, 5 bases remained unmatched. The CDR3 totals 14 residues. From germline, CDR1 is KGHSH and CDR2 LQKENI. These data belong to a study of blood T cell repertoires in COVID-19. Study background: T cells, B-cell-depleted T cells, or PBMCs provided the cDNA or gDNA that served as material.

Original methodology: Reference gene primer amplification gave estimated nucleated cell counts. Profiling relied on immunoSEQ multiplex PCR, and the TCRdb table lists in-frame clones only, not all of them. D and trimming come from the DNA, and the V and J calls and clone size come from that table. The sample lists about 68,000 clones; over 70% were seen once. The sample was peripheral blood. This receptor was obtained from a human donor in a cohort sampled during active COVID-19. The V and J genes are TRBV18 and TRBJ1-1, with 7 bases matching TRBD1. The CDR3 sequence is CASSPPRQGTEAFF. The CDR3 coding sequence is TGTGCCAGCTCACCCCCCAGACAGGGCACTGAAGCTTTCTTT.